These T cell receptor beta chains were read from a single sample in a study of CD4 T cells in relation to SARS-CoV-2 and coronaviruses. Their antigen targets remain unknown. The data were produced by immunoSEQ multiplex PCR, yet TCRdb's version contains in-frame clones alone and is incomplete. In the table there are tens of thousands of clones, around 76% of which are singletons. The sample consisted of CD4+ T cells from PBMCs, cultured in vitro. The receptors originated from a human donor in good health. Each CDR3 is given with its conserved first and last residue. The D gene is left open where the match is weak. Size is stated for part of the rows, as once, few or many counts, or as a class when the clone is expanded.

>TRBV15|TRBJ2-5|once|-
TGTGCCACCAGCAGAGATAGCGGCCAAGAGACCCAGTACTTC
CATSRDSGQETQYF
>TRBV5-1|TRBJ1-4|-|-
TGCGCCAGCAGCTTGGAGACACAGGATAATGAAAAACTGTTTTTT
CASSLETQDNEKLFF
>TRBV6-1|TRBJ1-5|-|TRBD1
TGTGCCAGCAGTGAGGCAGGGGGGGCTCAGCCCCAGCATTTT
CASSEAGGAQPQHF
>TRBV29-1|TRBJ1-4|-|-
TGCAGCGTTGGGGGGACGAATGAAAAACTGTTTTTT
CSVGGTNEKLFF
>TRBV5-1|TRBJ1-1|few|-
TGCGCCAGCAGCTTGCGAAGTGGGAACACTGAAGCTTTCTTT
CASSLRSGNTEAFF
>TRBV4-1|TRBJ1-1|-|-
TGCGCCAGCAGCAAGAGAGGAGGGGCTGACACTGAAGCTTTCTTT
CASSKRGGADTEAFF
>TRBV14|TRBJ2-5|-|-
TGTGCCAGCAGCCAAGTTAAGGGGTGGAGGCAAGAGACCCAGTACTTC
CASSQVKGWRQETQYF
>TRBV12-3/TRBV12-4|TRBJ1-2|-|-
TGTGCCAGCACCGGGTCCTCGGGCTATGGCTACACCTTC
CASTGSSGYGYTF
>TRBV29-1|TRBJ1-1|-|-
TGCAGCGTCCTACCTGTAATGAACACTGAAGCTTTCTTT
CSVLPVMNTEAFF
>TRBV6-5|TRBJ2-5|-|TRBD1
TGTGCCAGCAGCTTCGACAGGGGGCTTAGAGAGACCCAGTACTTC
CASSFDRGLRETQYF
>TRBV19|TRBJ2-3|-|TRBD2
TGTGCCACAAACCGGATAGCGGGAGGGTCTGATACGCAGTATTTT
CATNRIAGGSDTQYF
>TRBV3-1/TRBV3-2|TRBJ2-1|-|-
TGTGCCAGCAGCCAATACGGGCGGACCCAGCAAAACAATGAGCAGTTCTTC
CASSQYGRTQQNNEQFF
>TRBV5-1|TRBJ1-1|few|-
TGCGCCAGCAGCTTGGTTCTTGGGGGGGAAGCTTTCTTT
CASSLVLGGEAFF
>TRBV5-1|TRBJ1-1|-|TRBD1
TGCGCCAGCAGCCCGAGGACAGGGCAGGGCACTGAAGCTTTCTTT
CASSPRTGQGTEAFF
>TRBV20-1|TRBJ2-7|once|-
TGCAGTGCTAGTTTGGGGGAGCAGTACTTC
CSASLGEQYF
>TRBV3-1/TRBV3-2|TRBJ1-2|-|-
TGTGCCAGCAGCCCACCCGGACGGCCCTATGGCTACACCTTC
CASSPPGRPYGYTF
>TRBV6-4|TRBJ2-1|few|TRBD2
TGTGCCAGCAGTGACTCGACTAGCGGGAGCAATGAGCAGTTCTTC
CASSDSTSGSNEQFF
>TRBV27|TRBJ2-2|once|-
TGTGCCAGCAGTTTATTTCAGGCCAGCAACACCGGGGAGCTGTTTTTT
CASSLFQASNTGELFF
>TRBV6-6|TRBJ1-5|-|-
TGTGCCAGCAGCGGTGGGAACGGCAATCAGCCCCAGCATTTT
CASSGGNGNQPQHF
>TRBV28|TRBJ2-7|few|-
TGTGCCAGCAGTTTAGGGGCAGGGGGGCGGTACGAGCAGTACTTC
CASSLGAGGRYEQYF
>TRBV14|TRBJ1-6|few|TRBD1
TGTGCCAGCAGCCAAGATCTGAGGACAGGGACGTCACCCCTCCACTTT
CASSQDLRTGTSPLHF
>TRBV13|TRBJ2-3|few|-
TGTGCCAGCAGCCAGTACACAGATACGCAGTATTTT
CASSQYTDTQYF
>TRBV19|TRBJ2-7|-|-
TGTGCCAGTAGTATTTGGGCCGATGACGAGCAGTACTTC
CASSIWADDEQYF
>TRBV29-1|TRBJ2-4|-|-
TGCAGCGTTGAAGCCCTCCCCGGGCTCAAAAACATTCAGTACTTC
CSVEALPGLKNIQYF
>TRBV2|TRBJ2-2|few|TRBD1
TGTGCCAACGACAGGGGCGCCGGGGAGCTGTTTTTT
CANDRGAGELFF
>TRBV4-2|TRBJ2-1|-|TRBD2
TGTGCCAGCAGCCAAAATCCGGGACTAGCGGCTAATGAGCAGTTCTTC
CASSQNPGLAANEQFF
>TRBV5-8|TRBJ2-7|-|-
TGTGCCAGCAGCTGGCGCGAGCAGTACTTC
CASSWREQYF
>TRBV30|TRBJ2-2|-|-
TGTGCCTGGAGGGTGGGGCTCTACACCGGGGAGCTGTTTTTT
CAWRVGLYTGELFF
>TRBV5-1|TRBJ1-5|few|TRBD1
TGCGCCAGCAGCCCCCGGGACAGCACACATCAGCCCCAGCATTTT
CASSPRDSTHQPQHF
>TRBV2|TRBJ1-6|-|-
TGTGCCAGCAGGGAACCGGGGTCCTATAATTCACCCCTCCACTTT
CASREPGSYNSPLHF
>TRBV3-1/TRBV3-2|TRBJ1-2|-|-
TGTGCCAGCAGCCAAGCGTACATGGACAGTTACTATGGCTACACCTTC
CASSQAYMDSYYGYTF
>TRBV9|TRBJ2-2|-|-
TGTGCCAGCAGCGTAGTGGGAGGGGGGACATCGAACACCGGGGAGCTGTTTTTT
CASSVVGGGTSNTGELFF
>TRBV14|TRBJ2-7|-|TRBD1
TGTGCCAGCAGCCAAGCCAGGGGGCGCTTCTACGAGCAGTACTTC
CASSQARGRFYEQYF
>TRBV20-1|TRBJ2-5|few|-
TGCAGTGCTAGTAGACCTCGGGAGACCCAGTACTTC
CSASRPRETQYF
>TRBV27|TRBJ1-1|few|TRBD1
TGTGCCAGCAGTCAGAGGACAGGGCGTGGCACTGAAGCTTTCTTT
CASSQRTGRGTEAFF
>TRBV29-1|TRBJ1-2|-|-
TGCAGCGTTGAGCGGCAGAGGGATGGCTACACCTTC
CSVERQRDGYTF
>TRBV7-9|TRBJ2-5|few|TRBD1
TGTGCCAGCAGCAAGACAGGGGATAAGACCCAGTACTTC
CASSKTGDKTQYF
>TRBV14|TRBJ2-3|-|TRBD1
TGTGCCAGCAGAGGACAGGGGGCGAGCACAGATACGCAGTATTTT
CASRGQGASTDTQYF
>TRBV2|TRBJ2-5|-|TRBD1
TGTGCCAGCAGTGAAAGGACAGGGAAAGAGACCCAGTACTTC
CASSERTGKETQYF
>TRBV10-1|TRBJ1-1|once|-
TGCGCCAGCAGTGAGTCGGGCAGGGAGAACACTGAAGCTTTCTTT
CASSESGRENTEAFF
>TRBV2|TRBJ2-4|-|TRBD1
TGTGCCAGCAGGGCCCGGACAGGGCGGGCCGACTTAGCCAAAAACATTCAGTACTTC
CASRARTGRADLAKNIQYF
>TRBV6-2/TRBV6-3|TRBJ2-7|-|TRBD1
TGTGCCAGCAGTTACCCAGGACAGGGGAAGACCTACGAGCAGTACTTC
CASSYPGQGKTYEQYF
>TRBV9|TRBJ2-5|once|TRBD1
TGTGCCAGCAGCGGTCAGACAGGGGCGGGCGAGACCCAGTACTTC
CASSGQTGAGETQYF
>TRBV30|TRBJ2-7|-|-
TGTGCCTGGAGTGCATTGGACCGAGAGCAGTACTTC
CAWSALDREQYF
>TRBV2|TRBJ2-1|-|-
TGTGCCAGCAGTGAAGCGTCGGGGAGCTACAATGAGCAGTTCTTC
CASSEASGSYNEQFF